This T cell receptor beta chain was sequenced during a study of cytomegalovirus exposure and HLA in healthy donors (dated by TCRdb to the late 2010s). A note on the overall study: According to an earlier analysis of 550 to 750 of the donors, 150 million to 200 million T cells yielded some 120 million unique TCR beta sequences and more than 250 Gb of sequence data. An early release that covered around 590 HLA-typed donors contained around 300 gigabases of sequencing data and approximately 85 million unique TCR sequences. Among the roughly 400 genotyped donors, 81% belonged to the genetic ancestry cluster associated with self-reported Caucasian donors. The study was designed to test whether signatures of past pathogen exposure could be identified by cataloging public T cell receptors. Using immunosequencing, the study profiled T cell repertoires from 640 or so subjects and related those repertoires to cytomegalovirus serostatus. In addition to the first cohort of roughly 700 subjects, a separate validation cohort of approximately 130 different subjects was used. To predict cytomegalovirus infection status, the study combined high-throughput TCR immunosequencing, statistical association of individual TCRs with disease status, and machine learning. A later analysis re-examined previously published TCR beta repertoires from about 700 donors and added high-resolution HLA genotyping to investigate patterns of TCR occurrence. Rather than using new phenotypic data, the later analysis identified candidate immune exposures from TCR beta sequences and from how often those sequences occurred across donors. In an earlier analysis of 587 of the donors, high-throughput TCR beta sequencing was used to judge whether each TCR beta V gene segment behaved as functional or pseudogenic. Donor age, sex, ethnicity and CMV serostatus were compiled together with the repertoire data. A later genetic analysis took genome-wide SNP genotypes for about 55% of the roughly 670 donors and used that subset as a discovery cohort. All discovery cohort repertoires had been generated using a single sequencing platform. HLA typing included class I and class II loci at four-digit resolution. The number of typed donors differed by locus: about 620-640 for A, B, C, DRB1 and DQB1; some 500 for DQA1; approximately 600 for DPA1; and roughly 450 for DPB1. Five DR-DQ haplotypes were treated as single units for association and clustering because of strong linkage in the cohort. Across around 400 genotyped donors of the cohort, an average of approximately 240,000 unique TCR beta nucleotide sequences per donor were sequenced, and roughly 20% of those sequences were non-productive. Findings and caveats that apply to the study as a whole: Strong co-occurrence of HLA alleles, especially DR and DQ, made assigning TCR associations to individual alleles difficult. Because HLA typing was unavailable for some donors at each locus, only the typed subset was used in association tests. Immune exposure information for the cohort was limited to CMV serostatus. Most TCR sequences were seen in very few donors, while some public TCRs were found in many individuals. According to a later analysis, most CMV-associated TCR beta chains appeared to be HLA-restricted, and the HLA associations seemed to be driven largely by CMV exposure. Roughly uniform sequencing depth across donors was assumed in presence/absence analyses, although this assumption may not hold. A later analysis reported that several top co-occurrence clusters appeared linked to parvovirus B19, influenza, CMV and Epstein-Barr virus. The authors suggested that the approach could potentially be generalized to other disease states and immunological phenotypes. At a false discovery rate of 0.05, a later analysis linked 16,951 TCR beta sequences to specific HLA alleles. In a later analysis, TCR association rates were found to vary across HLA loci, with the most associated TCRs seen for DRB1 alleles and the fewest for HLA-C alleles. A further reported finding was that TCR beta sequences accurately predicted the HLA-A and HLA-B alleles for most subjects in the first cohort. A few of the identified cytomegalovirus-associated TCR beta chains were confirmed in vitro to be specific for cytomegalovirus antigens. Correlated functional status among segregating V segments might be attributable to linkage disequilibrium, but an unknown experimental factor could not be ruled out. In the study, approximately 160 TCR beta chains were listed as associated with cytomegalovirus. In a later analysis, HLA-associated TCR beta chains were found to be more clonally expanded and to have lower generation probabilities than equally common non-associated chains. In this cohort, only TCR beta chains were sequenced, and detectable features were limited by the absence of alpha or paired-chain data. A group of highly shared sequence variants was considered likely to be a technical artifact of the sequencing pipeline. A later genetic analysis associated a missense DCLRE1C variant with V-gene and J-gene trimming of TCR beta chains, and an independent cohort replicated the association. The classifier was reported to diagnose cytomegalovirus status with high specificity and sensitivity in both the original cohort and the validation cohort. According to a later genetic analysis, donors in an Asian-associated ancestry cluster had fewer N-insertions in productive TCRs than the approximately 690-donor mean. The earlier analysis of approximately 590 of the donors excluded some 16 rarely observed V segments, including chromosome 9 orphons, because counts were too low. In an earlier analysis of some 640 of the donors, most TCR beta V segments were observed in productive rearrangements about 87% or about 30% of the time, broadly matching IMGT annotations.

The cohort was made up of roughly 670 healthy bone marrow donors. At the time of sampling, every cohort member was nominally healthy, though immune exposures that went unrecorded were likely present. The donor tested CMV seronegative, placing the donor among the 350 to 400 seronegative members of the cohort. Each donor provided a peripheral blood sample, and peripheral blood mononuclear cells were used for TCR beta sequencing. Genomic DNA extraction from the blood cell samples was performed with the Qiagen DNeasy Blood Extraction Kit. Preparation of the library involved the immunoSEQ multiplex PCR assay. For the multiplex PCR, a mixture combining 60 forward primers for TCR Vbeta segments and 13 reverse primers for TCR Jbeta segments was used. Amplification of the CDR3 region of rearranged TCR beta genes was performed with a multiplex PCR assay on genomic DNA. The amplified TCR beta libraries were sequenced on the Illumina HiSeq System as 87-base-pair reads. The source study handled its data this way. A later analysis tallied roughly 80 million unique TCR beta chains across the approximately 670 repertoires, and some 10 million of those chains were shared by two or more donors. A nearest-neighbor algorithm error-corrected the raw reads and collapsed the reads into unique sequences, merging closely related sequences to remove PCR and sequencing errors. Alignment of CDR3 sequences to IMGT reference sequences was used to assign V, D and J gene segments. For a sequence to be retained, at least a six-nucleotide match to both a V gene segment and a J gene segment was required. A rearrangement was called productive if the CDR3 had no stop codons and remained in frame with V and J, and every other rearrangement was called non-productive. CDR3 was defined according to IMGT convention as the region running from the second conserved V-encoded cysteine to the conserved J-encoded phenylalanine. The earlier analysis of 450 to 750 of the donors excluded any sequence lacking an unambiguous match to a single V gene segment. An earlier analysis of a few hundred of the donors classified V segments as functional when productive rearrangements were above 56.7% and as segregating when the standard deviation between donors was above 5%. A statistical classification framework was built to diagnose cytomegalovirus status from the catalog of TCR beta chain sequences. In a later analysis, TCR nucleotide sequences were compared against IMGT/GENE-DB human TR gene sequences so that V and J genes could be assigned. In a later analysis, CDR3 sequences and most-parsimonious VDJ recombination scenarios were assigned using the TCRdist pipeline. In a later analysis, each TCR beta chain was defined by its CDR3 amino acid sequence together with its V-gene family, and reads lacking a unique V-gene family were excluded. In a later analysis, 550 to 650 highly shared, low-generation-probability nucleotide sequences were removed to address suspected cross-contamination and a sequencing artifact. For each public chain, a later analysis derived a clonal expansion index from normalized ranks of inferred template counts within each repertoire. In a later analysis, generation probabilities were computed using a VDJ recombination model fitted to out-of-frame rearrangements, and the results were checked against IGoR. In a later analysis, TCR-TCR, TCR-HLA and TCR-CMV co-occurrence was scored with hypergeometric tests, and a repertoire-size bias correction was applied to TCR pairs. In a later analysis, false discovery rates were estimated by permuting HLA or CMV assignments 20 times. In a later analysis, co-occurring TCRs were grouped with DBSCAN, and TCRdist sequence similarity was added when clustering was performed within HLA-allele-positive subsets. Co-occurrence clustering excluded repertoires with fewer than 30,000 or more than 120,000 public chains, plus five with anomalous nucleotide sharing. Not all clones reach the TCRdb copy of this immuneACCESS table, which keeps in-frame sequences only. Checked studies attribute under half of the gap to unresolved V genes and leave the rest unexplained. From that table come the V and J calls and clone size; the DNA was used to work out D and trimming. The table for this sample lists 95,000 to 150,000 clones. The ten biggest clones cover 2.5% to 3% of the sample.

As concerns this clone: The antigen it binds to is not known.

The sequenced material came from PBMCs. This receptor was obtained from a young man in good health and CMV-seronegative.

The sequenced DNA is TGTGCCAGCTCACCCCTTAGGGGTGACACTGAAGCTTTCTTT. It translates as CASSPLRGDTEAFF. This sequence uses TRBV18 and TRBJ1-1, and TRBD1 may be the D gene, going by 5 matching bases. The cysteine opens and the phenylalanine closes a CDR3 of 14 amino acids. Kept here is only the CDR3 DNA, which spans 42 bases and is read in frame from base 1. V was cut back by 3 bases and J by 3 bases, leaving a gap of 11 bases between them. From a lookup of the germline V gene, CDR1 and CDR2 are KGHSH and LQKENI. The CDR3, completed at both ends by the reference TRBV18 and TRBJ1-1 genes, gives the full variable domain NAGVMQNPRHLVRRRGQEARLRCSPMKGHSHVYWYRQLPEEGLKFMVYLQKENIIDESGMPKERFSAEFPKEGPSILRIQQVVRGDSAAYFCASSPLRGDTEAFFGQGTRLTVV.